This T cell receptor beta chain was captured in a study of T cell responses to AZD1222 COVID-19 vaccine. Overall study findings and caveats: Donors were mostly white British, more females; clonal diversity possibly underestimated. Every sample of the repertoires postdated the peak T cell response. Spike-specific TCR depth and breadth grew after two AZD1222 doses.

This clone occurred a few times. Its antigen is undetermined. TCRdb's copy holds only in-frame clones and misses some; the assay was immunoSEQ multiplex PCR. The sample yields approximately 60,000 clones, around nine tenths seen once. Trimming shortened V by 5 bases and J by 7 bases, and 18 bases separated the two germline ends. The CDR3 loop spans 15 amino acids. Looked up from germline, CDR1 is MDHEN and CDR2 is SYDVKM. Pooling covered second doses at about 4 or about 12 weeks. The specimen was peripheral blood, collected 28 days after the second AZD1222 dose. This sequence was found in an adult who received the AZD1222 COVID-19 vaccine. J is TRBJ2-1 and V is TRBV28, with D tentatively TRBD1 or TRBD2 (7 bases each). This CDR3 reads CASSQGGTSRNEQFF. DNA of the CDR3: TGTGCCAGCAGTCAGGGGGGGACCTCACGGAATGAGCAGTTCTTC.